This paragraph reports one TCR beta chain. Its antigen is unidentified. TCRdb keeps only in-frame clones here, not all; method: immunoSEQ multiplex PCR. Of some 50,000 clones in the sample, 89% were seen once. This specimen comes from a study of CD4+ T cells in melanoma. Study-wide points: CD8+ T cell, macrophage and B cell function reportedly correlated with neoantigen-specific CD4+ T cells.

Germline-derived CDR1 and CDR2 are SGHRS and YFSETQ. This CDR3 comprises 12 residues. With V trimmed by 3 bases and J by 3 bases, 0 bases remained unmatched. Sample: peripheral blood. This chain links TRBV5-1 with TRBJ2-7; the match to TRBD2 covers 7 bases. The sequence was collected from a human donor with melanoma. Here the CDR3 reads CASSWGGYEQYF. As DNA, the CDR3 is TGCGCCAGCAGCTGGGGGGGCTACGAGCAGTACTTC. The full variable domain, its missing parts supplied by reference TRBV5-1 and TRBJ2-7, is KAGVTQTPRYLIKTRGQQVTLSCSPISGHRSVSWYQQTPGQGLQFLFEYFSETQRNKGNFPGRFSGRQFSNSRSEMNVSTLELGDSALYLCASSWGGYEQYFGPGTRLTVT.